These 7 T cell receptor beta chains came from one sample sequenced in a study of OX40 agonist ivuxolimab in advanced cancers. The method was immunoSEQ multiplex PCR; TCRdb's version includes in-frame clones alone and lacks a portion of them. The sample has tens of thousands of clones, around 90% seen once. The sample consisted of CD4+ or CD8+ T cells sorted from blood, taken in a trial of the OX40 agonist ivuxolimab. The receptors stem from an adult with an advanced solid tumor such as melanoma, head and neck, liver or kidney cancer.

Only a few counts were recorded for this clone. V and J are TRBV5-1 and TRBJ2-2; a possible D gene is TRBD1 (6 bases). This CDR3 has 13 residues. Germline V CDR1 and CDR2: SGHRS, YFSETQ. The V gene lost 4 bases and the J gene lost 6 bases, with 10 bases spanning the gap. The CDR3 coding sequence is TGCGCCAGCAGCCGCGAGGGGGCCGGGGAGCTGTTTTTT. It translates to CASSREGAGELFF.

The chain carries TRBV9 and TRBJ2-7; TRBD2 matches 7 bases. CDR3 size: 17 residues. CDR1 and CDR2 from the germline V gene are SGDLS and YYNGEE. After removal of 0 bases from V and 0 bases from J, the junction contained 9 bases not matched to a gene. CDR3 in DNA: TGTGCCAGCAGCGTAGGTCTCGGGGGGAGGAGCTCCTACGAGCAGTACTTC. The encoded protein is CASSVGLGGRSSYEQYF.

V gene TRBV7-9 combines with J gene TRBJ1-1; perhaps TRBD1 as D (6 bases). The germline gives CDR1 SEHNR, CDR2 FQNEAQ (reference sequence). This CDR3 has 17 amino acids. V gave up 0 bases and J gave up 4 bases, with 18 bases separating them. The CDR3 region is CASSLALGGERSTEAFF. CDR3 nucleotides: TGTGCCAGCAGCTTAGCGCTCGGGGGCGAGAGGTCCACTGAAGCTTTCTTT.

V is TRBV30 and J is TRBJ2-1, with D tentatively TRBD1 or TRBD2 (5 bases each). CDR1 and CDR2 (germline): GTSNPN, SVGIG (reference sequence). CDR3 size: 15 residues. The ends were cut back, 3 bases at V and 0 bases at J, with 12 bases in the middle. CDR3 protein: CAWRGAGTSYNEQFF. DNA for the CDR3: TGTGCCTGGAGAGGTGCCGGGACCTCCTACAATGAGCAGTTCTTC.

The chain has TRBV18 and TRBJ2-7, with 9 bases identical to TRBD1. The V segment lost 5 bases and the J segment 0 bases; nucleotides outside the gene matches: 5. The V gene's germline CDR1 is KGHSH and CDR2 LQKENI. This CDR3 is built from 15 residues. CDR3 coding DNA: TGTGCCAGCTCATCTCCGGGACAGGGCTCCTACGAGCAGTACTTC. Protein product: CASSSPGQGSYEQYF.

This chain uses TRBV6-5 with TRBJ1-2; 12 nucleotides align to TRBD1. CDR3 length: 15 amino acids. The ends lost 0 bases at V and 7 bases at J; junction bases unmatched: 3. Per germline, CDR1 MNHEY and CDR2 SVGAGI. The CDR3 DNA reads as TGTGCCAGCAGTTACTCGGGACAGGGGGCCGGTGGCTACACCTTC. The encoded protein is CASSYSGQGAGGYTF.

The V and J genes are TRBV19 and TRBJ2-3; TRBD1 is a possible D gene (6 bases). The CDR3 loop spans 14 amino acids. Trimming stripped 10 bases from V and 3 bases from J, with 17 bases between. In germline, CDR1 is LNHDA, CDR2 SQIVND (reference sequence). CDR3 loop: CATKTGLGTDTQYF. Written as DNA, the CDR3 is TGTGCCACCAAAACAGGGTTGGGGACAGATACGCAGTATTTT.